The entry that follows covers one TCR beta chain sequence. Its antigen is unknown. The data derive from a study of T cell responses to AZD1222 COVID-19 vaccine. Overall study results and limits: Spike-specific TCR breadth and depth grew following two AZD1222 doses.

V dropped 5 bases and J dropped 1; count of bases not matched to a gene: 13. The CDR3 sequence is 18 residues long. The germline CDR1 and CDR2 sequences are MNHNY and SVGAGI (reference sequence). The table came from immunoSEQ multiplex PCR; TCRdb's copy has only in-frame clones and leaves some out. This sample has over 150,000 clones; 88% occur once, and the top ten carry roughly 4%. It was second doses at about 4 or about 12 weeks that were pooled. The sequence derives from an adult who received the AZD1222 COVID-19 vaccine. The V gene is TRBV6-6, the J gene TRBJ2-7, with 11 bases matching TRBD2. Material: peripheral blood, obtained 28 days after the second AZD1222 dose. The DNA for the CDR3 is TGTGCCAGCAGTCGATCCGGGACTAGCGGTGCGGATTCCTACGAGCAGTACTTC. Encoded protein: CASSRSGTSGADSYEQYF.